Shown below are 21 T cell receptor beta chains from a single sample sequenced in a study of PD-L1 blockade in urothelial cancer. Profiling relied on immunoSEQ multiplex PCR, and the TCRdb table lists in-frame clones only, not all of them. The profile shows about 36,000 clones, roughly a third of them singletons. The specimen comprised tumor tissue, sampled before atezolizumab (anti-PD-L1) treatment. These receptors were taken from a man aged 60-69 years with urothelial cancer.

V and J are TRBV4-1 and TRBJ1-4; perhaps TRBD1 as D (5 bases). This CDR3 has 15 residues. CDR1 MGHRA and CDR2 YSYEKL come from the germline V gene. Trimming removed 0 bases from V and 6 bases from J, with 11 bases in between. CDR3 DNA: TGCGCCAGCAGCCAAGATGACCGGGGGTATGAAAAACTGTTTTTT. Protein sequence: CASSQDDRGYEKLFF.

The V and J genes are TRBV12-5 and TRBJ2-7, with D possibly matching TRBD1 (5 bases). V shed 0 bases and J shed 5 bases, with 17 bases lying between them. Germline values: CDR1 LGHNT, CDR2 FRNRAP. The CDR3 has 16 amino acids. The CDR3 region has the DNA TGTGCTAGTGGTTTGGTCGTTTTTGACAGCGACCACGAGCAGTACTTC. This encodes CASGLVVFDSDHEQYF. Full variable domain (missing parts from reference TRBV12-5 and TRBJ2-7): DARVTQTPRHKVTEMGQEVTMRCQPILGHNTVFWYRQTMMQGLELLAYFRNRAPLDDSGMPKDRFSAEMPDATLATLKIQPSEPRDSAVYFCASGLVVFDSDHEQYFGPGTRLTVT.

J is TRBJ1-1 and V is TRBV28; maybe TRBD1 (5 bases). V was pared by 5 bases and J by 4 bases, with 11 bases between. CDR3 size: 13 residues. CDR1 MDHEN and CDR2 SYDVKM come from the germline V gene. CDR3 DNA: TGTGCCAGCAGTCCCGGGGGGGGCACTGAAGCTTTCTTT. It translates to CASSPGGGTEAFF.

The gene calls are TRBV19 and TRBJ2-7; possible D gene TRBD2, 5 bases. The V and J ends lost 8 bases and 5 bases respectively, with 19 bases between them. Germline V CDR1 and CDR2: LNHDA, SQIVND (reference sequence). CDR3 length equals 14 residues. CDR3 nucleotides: TGTGCCAGTTCGAGGCGAAAGTCGAGGGACGAGCAGTACTTC. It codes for CASSRRKSRDEQYF.

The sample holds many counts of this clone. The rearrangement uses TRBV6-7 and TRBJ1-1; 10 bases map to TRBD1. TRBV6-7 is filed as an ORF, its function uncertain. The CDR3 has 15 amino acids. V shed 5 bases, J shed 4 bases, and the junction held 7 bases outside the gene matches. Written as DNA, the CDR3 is TGTGCCAGCAGTCCACCGACAGGGGGCTTCACTGAAGCTTTCTTT. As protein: CASSPPTGGFTEAFF.

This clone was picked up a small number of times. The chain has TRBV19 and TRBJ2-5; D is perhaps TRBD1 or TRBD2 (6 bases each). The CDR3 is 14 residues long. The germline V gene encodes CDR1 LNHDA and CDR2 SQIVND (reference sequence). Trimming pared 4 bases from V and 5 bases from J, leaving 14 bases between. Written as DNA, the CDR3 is TGTGCCAGTAGTAACAGGGACTCCTGGGAGACCCAGTACTTC. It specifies CASSNRDSWETQYF.

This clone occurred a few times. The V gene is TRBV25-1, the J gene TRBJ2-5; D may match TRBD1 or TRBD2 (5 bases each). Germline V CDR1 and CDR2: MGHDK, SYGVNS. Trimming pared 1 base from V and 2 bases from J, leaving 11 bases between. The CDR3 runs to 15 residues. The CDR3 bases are TGTGCCAGCAGTGAATCCTGGGACGGTCAAGAGACCCAGTACTTC. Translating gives CASSESWDGQETQYF.

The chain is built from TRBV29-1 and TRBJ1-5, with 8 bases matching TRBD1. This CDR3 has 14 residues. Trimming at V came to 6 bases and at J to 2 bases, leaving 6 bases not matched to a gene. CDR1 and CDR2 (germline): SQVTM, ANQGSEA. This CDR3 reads CSVRTGSGNQPQHF. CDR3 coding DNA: TGCAGCGTCCGGACAGGGTCCGGCAATCAGCCCCAGCATTTT.

CDR3 residues: CASSSGPSSYEQYF. The CDR3, as DNA: TGTGCCAGCAGCAGCGGACCGAGCTCCTACGAGCAGTACTTC. V is TRBV28 and J is TRBJ2-7, with D maybe TRBD2 (5 bases). Looked up from germline, CDR1 is MDHEN and CDR2 is SYDVKM. Trimming cost V 6 bases and J 0 bases, with 12 bases left between them. There are 14 residues in the CDR3.

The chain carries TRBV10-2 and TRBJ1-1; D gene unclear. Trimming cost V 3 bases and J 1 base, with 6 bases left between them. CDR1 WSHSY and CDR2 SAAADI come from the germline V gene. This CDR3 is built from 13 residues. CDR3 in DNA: TGCGCCAGCAGTGACAGATCGAACACTGAAGCTTTCTTT. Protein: CASSDRSNTEAFF.

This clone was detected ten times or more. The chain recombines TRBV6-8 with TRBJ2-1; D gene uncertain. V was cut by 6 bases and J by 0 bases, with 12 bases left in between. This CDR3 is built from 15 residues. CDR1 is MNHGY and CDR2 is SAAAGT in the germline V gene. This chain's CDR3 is CASSLRPGSYNEQFF. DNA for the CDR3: TGTGCCAGCAGCCTACGTCCGGGCTCCTACAATGAGCAGTTCTTC.

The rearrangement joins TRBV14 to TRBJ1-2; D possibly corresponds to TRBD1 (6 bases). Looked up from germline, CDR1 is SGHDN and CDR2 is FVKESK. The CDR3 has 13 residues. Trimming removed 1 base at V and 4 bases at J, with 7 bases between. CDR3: CASSQATGYGYTF. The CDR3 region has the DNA TGTGCCAGCAGCCAAGCGACAGGCTATGGCTACACCTTC. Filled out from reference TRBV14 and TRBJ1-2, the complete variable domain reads EAGVTQFPSHSVIEKGQTVTLRCDPISGHDNLYWYRRVMGKEIKFLLHFVKESKQDESGMPNNRFLAERTGGTYSTLKVQPAELEDSGVYFCASSQATGYGYTFGSGTRLTVV.

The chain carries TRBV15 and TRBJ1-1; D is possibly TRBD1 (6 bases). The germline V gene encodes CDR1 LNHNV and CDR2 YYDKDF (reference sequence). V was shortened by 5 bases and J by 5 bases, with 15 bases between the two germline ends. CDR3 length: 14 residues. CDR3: CATSQSGAGTEAFF. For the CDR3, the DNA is TGTGCCACCAGCCAGTCAGGGGCGGGTACTGAAGCTTTCTTT.

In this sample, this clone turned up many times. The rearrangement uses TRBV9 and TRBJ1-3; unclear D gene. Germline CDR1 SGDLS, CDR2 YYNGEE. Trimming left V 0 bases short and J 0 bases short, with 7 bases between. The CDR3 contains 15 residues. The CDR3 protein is CASSVDGFSGNTIYF. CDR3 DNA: TGTGCCAGCAGCGTAGATGGWTTCTCTGGAAACACCATATATTTT.

The CDR3 nucleotides read TGTGCCTGGAGCAGACGAGGAGTTTACGAGCAGTACTTC. It specifies CAWSRRGVYEQYF. The chain employs TRBV30 and TRBJ2-7; D unresolved. CDR3 size: 13 residues. Germline lookup yields CDR1 GTSNPN and CDR2 SVGIG (reference sequence). Trimming shortened V by 3 bases and J by 4 bases, and 13 bases separated the two germline ends.

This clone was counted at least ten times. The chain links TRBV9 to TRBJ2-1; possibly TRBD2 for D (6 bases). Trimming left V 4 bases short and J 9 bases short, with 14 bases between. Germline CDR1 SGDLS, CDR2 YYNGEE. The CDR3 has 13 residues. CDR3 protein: CASSTRLVGEQFF. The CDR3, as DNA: TGTGCCAGCAGCACCCGACTAGTAGGTGAGCAGTTCTTC. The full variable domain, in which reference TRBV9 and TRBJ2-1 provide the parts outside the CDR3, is DSGVTQTPKHLITATGQRVTLRCSPRSGDLSVYWYQQSLDQGLQFLIQYYNGEERAKGNILERFSAQQFPDLHSELNLSSLELGDSALYFCASSTRLVGEQFFGPGTRLTVL.

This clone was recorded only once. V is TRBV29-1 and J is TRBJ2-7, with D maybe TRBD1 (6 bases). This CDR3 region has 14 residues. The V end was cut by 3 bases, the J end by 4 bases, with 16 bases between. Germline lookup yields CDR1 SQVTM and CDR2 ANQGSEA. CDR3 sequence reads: CSVESGNRAYEQYF. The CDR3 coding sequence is TGCAGCGTTGAGTCAGGGAACAGGGCATACGAGCAGTACTTC.

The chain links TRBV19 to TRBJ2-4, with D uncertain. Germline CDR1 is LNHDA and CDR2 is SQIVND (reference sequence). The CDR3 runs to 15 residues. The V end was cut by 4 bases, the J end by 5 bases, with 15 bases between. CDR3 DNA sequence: TGTGCCAGTAGTAAGGAAGGCCTCTCCGAAAACATTCAGTACTTC. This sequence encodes CASSKEGLSENIQYF.

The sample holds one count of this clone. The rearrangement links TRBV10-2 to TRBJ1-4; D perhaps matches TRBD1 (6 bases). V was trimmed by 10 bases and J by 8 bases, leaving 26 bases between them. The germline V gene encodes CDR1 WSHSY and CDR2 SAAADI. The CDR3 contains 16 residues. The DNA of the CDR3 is TGCGCCACCGACCCGAATTACGGGGGGCGACGGGAAAAACTGTTTTTT. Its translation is CATDPNYGGRREKLFF.

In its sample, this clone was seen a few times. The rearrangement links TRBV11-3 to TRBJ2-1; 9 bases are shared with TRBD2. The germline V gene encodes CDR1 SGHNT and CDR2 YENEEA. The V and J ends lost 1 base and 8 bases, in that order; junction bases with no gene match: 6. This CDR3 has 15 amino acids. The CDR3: CASSLGLAGRDEQFF. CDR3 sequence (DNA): TGTGCCAGCAGCTTAGGCCTAGCGGGGCGGGATGAGCAGTTCTTC.

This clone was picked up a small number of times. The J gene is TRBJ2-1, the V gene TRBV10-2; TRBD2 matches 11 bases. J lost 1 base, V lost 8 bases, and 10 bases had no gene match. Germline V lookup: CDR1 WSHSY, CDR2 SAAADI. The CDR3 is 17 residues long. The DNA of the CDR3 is TGCGCCAGCCTAACCCCTAGCGGGAGGCTATCCTACAATGAGCAGTTCTTC. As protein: CASLTPSGRLSYNEQFF.